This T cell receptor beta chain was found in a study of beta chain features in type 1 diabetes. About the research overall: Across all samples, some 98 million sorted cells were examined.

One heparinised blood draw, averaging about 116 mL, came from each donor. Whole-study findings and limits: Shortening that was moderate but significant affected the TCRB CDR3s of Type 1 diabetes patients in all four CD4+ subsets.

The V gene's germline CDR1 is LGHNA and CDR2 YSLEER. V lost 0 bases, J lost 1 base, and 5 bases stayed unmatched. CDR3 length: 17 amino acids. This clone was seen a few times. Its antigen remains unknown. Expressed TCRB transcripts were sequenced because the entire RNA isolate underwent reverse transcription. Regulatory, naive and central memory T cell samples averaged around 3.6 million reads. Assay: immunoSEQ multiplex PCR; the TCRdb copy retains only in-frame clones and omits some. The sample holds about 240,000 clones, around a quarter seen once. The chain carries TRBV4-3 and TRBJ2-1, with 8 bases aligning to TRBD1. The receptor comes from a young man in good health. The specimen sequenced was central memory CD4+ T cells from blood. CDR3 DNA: TGCGCCAGCAGCCAAGATTTTAGACAGGGGTCCTACAATGAGCAGTTCTTC. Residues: CASSQDFRQGSYNEQFF.